A selection of T cell receptor beta chains follows, all from one sample in a study of blood T cell repertoires in COVID-19. TCRdb's copy holds only in-frame clones and misses some; the assay was immunoSEQ multiplex PCR. The sample shows about 430,000 clones, around 89% of them seen only once. Sequences were obtained from PBMCs or T cells enriched from blood (not recorded which). The source of these receptors is a woman in her twenties or thirties with acute COVID-19. Each CDR3 is given with its conserved first and last residue. Each record gives: clone size, D gene, V gene, J gene, CDR3 DNA, CDR3 protein. A D gene is named only where the DNA matches it firmly. Only part of the rows carry a size: once, few, many, or a class if the clone is expanded.

clone_size: NA; d_call: NA; v_call: TRBV6-1; j_call: TRBJ2-5; cdr3_nt: TGTGCCAGCAGTGAAGCGTTCAGGGCCCAAGAGACCCAGTACTTC; cdr3_aa: CASSEAFRAQETQYF
clone_size: once; d_call: NA; v_call: TRBV21-1; j_call: TRBJ2-1; cdr3_nt: TGTGCCAGCAGCAAAGCATGGTACGGGAGCTCCTACAATGAGCAGTTCTTC; cdr3_aa: CASSKAWYGSSYNEQFF
clone_size: NA; d_call: NA; v_call: TRBV12-3/TRBV12-4; j_call: TRBJ1-5; cdr3_nt: TGTGCCAGCAGTTTAGACGGGCCCCAGCATTTT; cdr3_aa: CASSLDGPQHF
clone_size: NA; d_call: NA; v_call: TRBV7-6; j_call: TRBJ1-3; cdr3_nt: TGTGCCAGCAGCTTAGGGGGCAGAACGTCTGGAAACACCATATATTTT; cdr3_aa: CASSLGGRTSGNTIYF
clone_size: NA; d_call: NA; v_call: TRBV5-1; j_call: TRBJ2-3; cdr3_nt: TGCGCCAGCAGCGCCGACCTCGGACAGCTGCAGTATTTT; cdr3_aa: CASSADLGQLQYF
clone_size: NA; d_call: NA; v_call: TRBV9; j_call: TRBJ1-3; cdr3_nt: TGTGCCAGCAGTGGGGGACATTTCTCTGGAAACACCATATATTTT; cdr3_aa: CASSGGHFSGNTIYF
clone_size: once; d_call: TRBD2; v_call: TRBV7-9; j_call: TRBJ2-1; cdr3_nt: TGTGCCAGCACCGCCGGGACTAGCGGTGTTAATGAGCAGTTCTTC; cdr3_aa: CASTAGTSGVNEQFF
clone_size: NA; d_call: NA; v_call: TRBV11-3; j_call: TRBJ2-1; cdr3_nt: TGTGCCAGCAGCTCGGGTCGGGGGGCTTCCAATGAGCAGTTCTTC; cdr3_aa: CASSSGRGASNEQFF
clone_size: NA; d_call: NA; v_call: TRBV29-1; j_call: TRBJ1-3; cdr3_nt: TGCAGCGTTGTCCCGGACAGCTCTGGAAACACCATATATTTT; cdr3_aa: CSVVPDSSGNTIYF
clone_size: NA; d_call: NA; v_call: TRBV13; j_call: TRBJ2-7; cdr3_nt: TGTGCCAGCAGCTTATCCCAGGACGAGCAGTACTTC; cdr3_aa: CASSLSQDEQYF
clone_size: NA; d_call: TRBD1; v_call: TRBV3-1/TRBV3-2; j_call: TRBJ2-7; cdr3_nt: TGTGCCAGCAGCCAAACACCGGGACAGGGGTACGAGCAGTACTTC; cdr3_aa: CASSQTPGQGYEQYF
clone_size: NA; d_call: NA; v_call: TRBV28; j_call: TRBJ1-2; cdr3_nt: TGTGCCAGCAGTTTAATTTTCGGAGGGATGGAGCGCACCTTC; cdr3_aa: CASSLIFGGMERTF
clone_size: NA; d_call: TRBD1; v_call: TRBV5-1; j_call: TRBJ2-5; cdr3_nt: TGCGCCAGCAGCTTGGGGGGACAGACCAGGACCCAGTACTTC; cdr3_aa: CASSLGGQTRTQYF
clone_size: NA; d_call: TRBD1; v_call: TRBV11-2; j_call: TRBJ1-1; cdr3_nt: TGTGCCAGCAGCCCCCGACAGGGCGCGCGCGAAGCTTTCTTT; cdr3_aa: CASSPRQGAREAFF
clone_size: NA; d_call: NA; v_call: TRBV19; j_call: TRBJ1-4; cdr3_nt: TGTGCCAGTAGTATGTTCGGGGGTAATGAAAAACTGTTTTTT; cdr3_aa: CASSMFGGNEKLFF
clone_size: NA; d_call: NA; v_call: TRBV2; j_call: TRBJ1-1; cdr3_nt: TGTGCCAGAACCTCCGGGAGTGGGGATGGCACTGAAGCTTTCTTT; cdr3_aa: CARTSGSGDGTEAFF
clone_size: NA; d_call: TRBD1; v_call: TRBV14; j_call: TRBJ1-4; cdr3_nt: TGTGCCAGCAGCCAAGGGGGACAGGGGCCCGTCGAAAAACTGTTTTTT; cdr3_aa: CASSQGGQGPVEKLFF
clone_size: NA; d_call: NA; v_call: TRBV18; j_call: TRBJ2-3; cdr3_nt: TGTGCCAGCTCACCACGACTGGCGCTGCAAGCTACAGATACGCAGTATTTT; cdr3_aa: CASSPRLALQATDTQYF
clone_size: NA; d_call: NA; v_call: TRBV4-1; j_call: TRBJ2-5; cdr3_nt: TGCGCCAGCAGCGGGGGGGCCCAAGAGACCCAGTACTTC; cdr3_aa: CASSGGAQETQYF
clone_size: NA; d_call: NA; v_call: TRBV6-5; j_call: TRBJ1-4; cdr3_nt: TGTGCCAGCCGACAGGACCCTAATGAAAAACTGTTTTTT; cdr3_aa: CASRQDPNEKLFF
clone_size: once; d_call: TRBD1; v_call: TRBV5-1; j_call: TRBJ2-7; cdr3_nt: TGCGCCAGCAGCTTTAAGGACAGGGGCGTCTACGAGCAGTACTTC; cdr3_aa: CASSFKDRGVYEQYF
clone_size: once; d_call: NA; v_call: TRBV12-3/TRBV12-4; j_call: TRBJ1-2; cdr3_nt: TGTGCCAGCACGCAAACAGACTATGGCTACACCTTC; cdr3_aa: CASTQTDYGYTF
clone_size: NA; d_call: TRBD1; v_call: TRBV5-1; j_call: TRBJ1-6; cdr3_nt: TGCGCCAGCAGGATCGACAGGGTTAGTTCACCCCTCCACTTT; cdr3_aa: CASRIDRVSSPLHF
clone_size: NA; d_call: NA; v_call: TRBV9; j_call: TRBJ1-6; cdr3_nt: TGTGCCAGCAGCGTAGTGGGAGATAATTCACCCCTCCACTTT; cdr3_aa: CASSVVGDNSPLHF
clone_size: NA; d_call: TRBD1; v_call: TRBV7-3; j_call: TRBJ2-7; cdr3_nt: TGTGCCAGCAGCTTATATCGGACAGGGGGTCTGGGGAATGGCGAGCAGTACTTC; cdr3_aa: CASSLYRTGGLGNGEQYF
clone_size: NA; d_call: NA; v_call: TRBV7-3; j_call: TRBJ2-3; cdr3_nt: TGTGCCAGCAGCTTAGGAGTCAACACAGATACGCAGTATTTT; cdr3_aa: CASSLGVNTDTQYF
clone_size: once; d_call: NA; v_call: TRBV7-2; j_call: TRBJ2-3; cdr3_nt: TGTGCCAGCAGCTCTAGTGCCGCTAGCACAGATACGCAGTATTTT; cdr3_aa: CASSSSAASTDTQYF
clone_size: once; d_call: NA; v_call: TRBV18; j_call: TRBJ1-5; cdr3_nt: TGTGCCAGCTCTGACGGACAGACTCAGCCCCAGCATTTT; cdr3_aa: CASSDGQTQPQHF
clone_size: NA; d_call: NA; v_call: TRBV20-1; j_call: TRBJ1-2; cdr3_nt: TGCAGTGCGACCCGGGGTTATGGCTACACCTTC; cdr3_aa: CSATRGYGYTF
clone_size: NA; d_call: TRBD1; v_call: TRBV19; j_call: TRBJ1-1; cdr3_nt: TGTGCCAGTAGTCTACGAATCGGGACAGGGGCCACTGAAGCTTTCTTT; cdr3_aa: CASSLRIGTGATEAFF
clone_size: NA; d_call: TRBD1; v_call: TRBV24-1; j_call: TRBJ1-2; cdr3_nt: TGTGCCACCAGTGATCCCGGACAGGGCTATGGCTACACCTTC; cdr3_aa: CATSDPGQGYGYTF
clone_size: NA; d_call: NA; v_call: TRBV27; j_call: TRBJ2-3; cdr3_nt: TGTGCCAGCAGTTTTGGGACTAGCACAGATACGCAGTATTTT; cdr3_aa: CASSFGTSTDTQYF
clone_size: NA; d_call: TRBD1; v_call: TRBV4-1; j_call: TRBJ1-1; cdr3_nt: TGCGCCAGCAGCCAAGACTCACAGGGGTTCGGCACTGAAGCTTTCTTT; cdr3_aa: CASSQDSQGFGTEAFF
clone_size: NA; d_call: TRBD2; v_call: TRBV5-1; j_call: TRBJ2-5; cdr3_nt: TGCGCCAGCAGTCCGGGACTAGCGGAACAAGAGACCCAGTACTTC; cdr3_aa: CASSPGLAEQETQYF
clone_size: NA; d_call: NA; v_call: TRBV27; j_call: TRBJ1-1; cdr3_nt: TGTGCCAGCAGTGCAACCCGACAGGCCAGGGGGAACACTGAAGCTTTCTTT; cdr3_aa: CASSATRQARGNTEAFF
clone_size: few; d_call: NA; v_call: TRBV7-2; j_call: TRBJ2-3; cdr3_nt: TGTGCCAGCAGCTCCAGCGCATCGGGGGGCTGGACAGATACGCAGTATTTT; cdr3_aa: CASSSSASGGWTDTQYF
clone_size: NA; d_call: TRBD1; v_call: TRBV5-1; j_call: TRBJ2-3; cdr3_nt: TGCGCCAGCAGCTTGGGCCCCAGGGGGAGAGGCACAGATACGCAGTATTTT; cdr3_aa: CASSLGPRGRGTDTQYF
clone_size: once; d_call: TRBD1; v_call: TRBV18; j_call: TRBJ1-2; cdr3_nt: TGTGCCAGCTCACCGTCGGACAGGGGGGGAGGCTACACCTTC; cdr3_aa: CASSPSDRGGGYTF
clone_size: NA; d_call: TRBD1; v_call: TRBV29-1; j_call: TRBJ2-7; cdr3_nt: TGCAGCGTTTGGGGACAGGGGAATTACGAGCAGTACTTC; cdr3_aa: CSVWGQGNYEQYF
clone_size: NA; d_call: NA; v_call: TRBV5-6; j_call: TRBJ2-2; cdr3_nt: TGTGCCAGCAGCTTGGTCGGAGCCTCGAACACCGGGGAGCTGTTTTTT; cdr3_aa: CASSLVGASNTGELFF
clone_size: NA; d_call: TRBD2; v_call: TRBV19; j_call: TRBJ2-1; cdr3_nt: TGTGCCAGTAGTCCAAAGGGGGGGGGACTAGCGGCATACAATGAGCAGTTCTTC; cdr3_aa: CASSPKGGGLAAYNEQFF
clone_size: NA; d_call: TRBD1; v_call: TRBV5-4; j_call: TRBJ2-1; cdr3_nt: TGTGCCAGCAGCTACGGGACAGGGGGAACCGATGAGCAGTTCTTC; cdr3_aa: CASSYGTGGTDEQFF
clone_size: NA; d_call: NA; v_call: TRBV2; j_call: TRBJ1-1; cdr3_nt: TGTGCCAGCAGGCGGTGGTCTGAAGCTTTCTTT; cdr3_aa: CASRRWSEAFF
clone_size: NA; d_call: TRBD1; v_call: TRBV23-1; j_call: TRBJ1-6; cdr3_nt: TGCGCCAGCAGTCAATCAACCCCAGGGGGAGGTTCACCCCTCCACTTT; cdr3_aa: CASSQSTPGGGSPLHF
clone_size: NA; d_call: NA; v_call: TRBV30; j_call: TRBJ1-1; cdr3_nt: TGTGCCTGGACGGCACAGCTGAACACTGAAGCTTTCTTT; cdr3_aa: CAWTAQLNTEAFF